The present T cell receptor (beta chain) was sequenced within a study of a mutant IDH1 vaccine in newly diagnosed glioma. Study-level information: Vaccine administration was initiated 4-6 weeks following radiotherapy alone, or with temozolomide cycles.

Noted time point: week 11, during vaccination. Doses comprised 300 ug of mutant IDH1 20-mer peptide each, plus topical imiquimod. Clones were read by immunoSEQ multiplex PCR, and TCRdb kept only the in-frame ones, dropping some. The table shows 30,000 to 35,000 clones, with almost 90% occurring only once. The CDR3 spans 17 residues. Germline V CDR1 and CDR2: MDHEN, SYDVKM. V lost 4 bases and J lost 1, with 17 bases in between. Turning to this clone: The antigen is unknown.

The rearrangement links TRBV28 to TRBJ1-5; no clear D. The material was PBMCs, obtained from a glioma patient whose treatment included an IDH1 peptide vaccine. The sequence was obtained from a man between 18 and 35 years old with glioma. CDR3 protein: CASSSQAGGRSNQPQHF. The CDR3 DNA follows: TGTGCCAGCAGTTCCCAGGCTGGTGGTAGGAGCAATCAGCCCCAGCATTTT.